This paragraph reports one T cell receptor (beta chain). Its antigen is still unknown. Participating donors were healthy, HIV-negative adults free of recent acute infections or vaccinations. V gave up 8 bases and J gave up 0 bases, with 8 bases separating them. There are 12 residues in the CDR3. CDR1 and CDR2 (germline): ENHRY, SYGVKD. The record originates from a study of shared clonotypes between healthy human individuals. Per the authors' pipeline: Junction-only sequences without quality scores were provided by ImmunoSEQ, so filtering was different. Measured with immunoSEQ multiplex PCR; TCRdb has only the in-frame clones, and not every one. V, J and clone size were drawn from that table, and D and trimming were deduced from the DNA. This sample yields about 2 million clones, of which approximately 95% are seen a single time; 0.13% belongs to the top ten. Whole-study results and caveats: Naive subsets tended to show greater estimated richness than memory subsets. Blood alone was sampled, and tissue repertoires likely differ.

The source material was naive CD4+ T cells sorted from blood. Subset noted: CD45RA+ positively selected. The TCR comes from a man aged 18 to 35 in good health. This sequence joins TRBV10-3 and TRBJ2-7, with a weak D call TRBD2 (6 bases). The CDR3: CAIHGGSYEQYF. CDR3 coding DNA: TGTGCCATCCACGGGGGCTCCTACGAGCAGTACTTC.